Below, 23 T cell receptor beta chains from the same sample are listed, as sequenced in a study of T cells in Graves' hyperthyroidism and ophthalmopathy. Amplification of TCR beta CDR3 regions was performed using RNA transcripts as template. When the TCR CDR3 underwent first-round RT-PCR, the HTBI primer set was used. TCRdb re-called the multiplex PCR reads through MiXCR, storing one row per CDR3 protein. The table has hundreds of thousands of distinct CDR3 sequences, around 24% seen once; the top ten hold about 40%. The sequenced sample consisted of blood. The receptors were gathered from a woman between 35 and 50 years old with Graves' ophthalmopathy.

This clonotype was seen at least ten times. The J gene is TRBJ2-7, the V gene TRBV7-9, with no clear D. The CDR3 contains 10 residues. Per germline, CDR1 SEHNR and CDR2 FQNEAQ (reference sequence). Trimming cost V 8 bases and J 12 bases, with 14 bases left between them. Here the CDR3 reads CASGETVLYF. Written as DNA, the CDR3 is TGTGCCAGCGGAGAAACGGTCTTGTACTTC. Full variable domain (missing parts from reference TRBV7-9 and TRBJ2-7): DTGVSQNPRHKITKRGQNVTFRCDPISEHNRLYWYRQTLGQGPEFLTYFQNEAQLEKSRLLSDRFSAERPKGSFSTLEIQRTEQGDSAMYLCASGETVLYFGPGTRLTVT.

This clonotype appeared many times. The chain links TRBV20-1 to TRBJ1-5, with TRBD1 identical over 8 bases. The V gene's germline CDR1 is DFQATT and CDR2 SNEGSKA (reference sequence). The CDR3 has 14 amino acids. V shed 3 bases, J shed 5 bases, and the junction held 6 bases outside the gene matches. CDR3 sequence: CSARGTGGHQPQHF. CDR3 coding DNA: TGCAGTGCTAGGGGGACAGGCGGGCATCAGCCCCAGCATTTT.

This clonotype occurred many times. V is TRBV27 and J is TRBJ2-2; D gene uncertain. Trimming took off 0 bases at V and 2 bases at J, with 10 bases between the two ends. Germline V gives CDR1 MNHEY, CDR2 SMNVEV (reference sequence). The CDR3 length is 16 residues. The CDR3 DNA reads as TGTGCCAGCAGTTTATCGGGAACAATTAACACCGGGGAGCTGTTTTTT. It translates to CASSLSGTINTGELFF.

The chain employs TRBV28 and TRBJ2-7, with D possibly called TRBD1 or TRBD2 (5 bases each). Trimming stripped 6 bases from V and 7 bases from J, with 13 bases between. Germline-derived CDR1 and CDR2 are MDHEN and SYDVKM. This CDR3 is built from 12 residues. Here the CDR3 reads CASSLVRGEQYF. CDR3 nucleotide sequence: TGTGCCAGCAGCTTAGTGAGGGGAGAGCAGTACTTC.

This clonotype was recorded many times. This sequence joins TRBV6-1 and TRBJ2-6, with D perhaps matching TRBD1 (5 bases). The CDR3 contains 15 residues. Germline CDR1 reads MNHNS; CDR2 reads SASEGT. V was shortened by 3 bases and J by 1 base, with 7 bases between the two germline ends. The CDR3 loop is CASSDQGSGANVLTF. CDR3 nucleotides: TGTGCCAGCAGTGATCAGGGTTCTGGGGCCAACGTCCTGACTTTC.

This clonotype was counted ten times or more. V gene TRBV19 combines with J gene TRBJ2-7; possibly TRBD1 for D (5 bases). Germline V gene sequence: CDR1 LNHDA, CDR2 SQIVND (reference sequence). This CDR3 has 14 amino acids. V lost 3 bases and J lost 3, with 12 bases in between. The CDR3 DNA is TGTGCCAGTAGTATTAGGGGATGGGACTACGAGCAGTACTTC. Translated, it gives CASSIRGWDYEQYF.

Regarding this clonotype: A much larger clone is a single base away; this may be a read error. V and J are TRBV9 and TRBJ2-7; D is possibly TRBD1 (6 bases). Trimming removed 4 bases at V and 7 bases at J, with 21 bases between. Germline CDR1 and CDR2: SGDLS and YYNGEE. The CDR3 has 15 amino acids. CDR3 sequence (DNA): TGTGCCAGCAGCCCGAGCCCAGGGGTCCAAGGGGAGCAGTACTTC. Translation gives CASSPSPGVQGEQYF.

The V and J genes are TRBV7-2 and TRBJ2-5; TRBD1 agrees at 7 bases. The length of the CDR3 is 13 residues. Trimming removed 5 bases from V and 0 bases from J; junction bases left unmatched: 0. Germline V gene data show CDR1 as SGHTA and CDR2 as FQGNSA. The CDR3 region has the DNA TGTGCCAGCAGCCAGGGGGACCAAGAGACCCAGTACTTC. The encoded protein is CASSQGDQETQYF. The full variable domain, completed using reference TRBV7-2 and TRBJ2-5, is GAGVSQSPSNKVTEKGKDVELRCDPISGHTALYWYRQSLGQGLEFLIYFQGNSAPDKSGLPSDRFSAERTGGSVSTLTIQRTQQEDSAVYLCASSQGDQETQYFGPGTRLLVL.

The sample holds one count of this clonotype. J is TRBJ1-3 and V is TRBV6-1; D gene uncertain. This CDR3 contains 12 residues. The V end was cut by 8 bases, the J end by 9 bases, with 14 bases between. Per the germline V gene, CDR1 is MNHNS and CDR2 is SASEGT. Written as DNA, the CDR3 is TGTGCCAGCCGTACGAACGAGGGCACCATATATTTT. This codes for CASRTNEGTIYF.

This clonotype was recorded many times. The rearrangement joins TRBV27 to TRBJ1-1; TRBD1 matches at 8 bases. The CDR3 is made up of 16 amino acids. Germline CDR1 is MNHEY and CDR2 is SMNVEV (reference sequence). Unmatched junction bases numbered 15, after V lost 6 bases and J lost 6 bases. The CDR3 here is CASSPGTGIPKAEAFF. Here the CDR3 DNA reads TGTGCCAGCAGCCCCGGGACAGGCATCCCGAAGGCTGAAGCTTTCTTT.

This clonotype was observed many times. This chain uses TRBV28 with TRBJ1-2; 7 bases are a match to TRBD1. Germline V lookup: CDR1 MDHEN, CDR2 SYDVKM. With V trimmed by 6 bases and J by 1 base, 8 bases remained unmatched. The CDR3 is made up of 15 amino acids. For the CDR3, the DNA is TGTGCCAGCAGCCCGACAGGGATGCTTAACTATGGCTACACCTTC. Protein: CASSPTGMLNYGYTF.

This clonotype came up many times. A much more abundant neighbour one base away suggests this may be a read error. This likely comes from a read error, as the CDR3 has no conserved phenylalanine or tryptophan at its end. The rearrangement joins TRBV27 to TRBJ1-1; D is possibly TRBD1 (6 bases). Trimming took off 5 bases at V and 1 base at J, with 17 bases between the two ends. The CDR3 has 16 residues. The germline V gene encodes CDR1 MNHEY and CDR2 SMNVEV (reference sequence). CDR3 loop: CASSLKPGQPNTEAFL. The DNA of the CDR3 is TGTGCCAGCAGTCTCAAGCCCGGACAGCCGAACACTGAAGCTTTCCTT.

This clonotype was recorded at least ten times. V gene TRBV2 combines with J gene TRBJ2-7; 8 nucleotides align to TRBD1. The germline gives CDR1 SNHLY, CDR2 FYNNEI. This CDR3 spans 14 amino acids. V lost 6 bases and J lost 0; bases outside the gene matches: 4. The CDR3 is CASSRTGPSYEQYF. The CDR3 region has the DNA TGTGCCAGCAGCCGGACAGGGCCCTCCTACGAGCAGTACTTC.

V gene TRBV20-1 combines with J gene TRBJ2-7; 10 nucleotides line up with TRBD2. J was trimmed by 9 bases and V by 3 bases; bases with no gene match: 8. Germline values: CDR1 DFQATT, CDR2 SNEGSKA (reference sequence). CDR3 size: 13 residues. CDR3 in amino acids: CSARPSGSWVQYF. In DNA form, the CDR3 reads TGCAGTGCTAGGCCTAGCGGGAGCTGGGTGCAGTACTTC.

This clonotype was seen repeatedly, ten times or more. The genes are TRBV7-2 and TRBJ1-6; D possibly corresponds to TRBD1 (6 bases). CDR1 SGHTA and CDR2 FQGNSA come from the germline V gene. V was clipped by 5 bases and J by 9 bases, with 17 bases between them. The CDR3 is 15 amino acids. CDR3 amino acids: CASSRVGGAGSPLHF. DNA of the CDR3: TGTGCCAGCAGCCGTGTGGGGGGCGCAGGTTCACCCCTCCACTTT.

This clonotype was counted at least ten times. This CDR3 reads CASSPFGDTVRVEQYF. The CDR3 DNA follows: TGTGCCAGCAGCCCTTTTGGGGACACAGTGAGGGTCGAGCAGTACTTC. The gene calls are TRBV13 and TRBJ2-7; D may be TRBD1 (6 bases). This CDR3 spans 16 amino acids. Per germline, CDR1 PRHDT and CDR2 FYEKMQ (reference sequence). Trimming shortened V by 5 bases and J by 6 bases, and 23 bases separated the two germline ends.

This clonotype was observed many times. This rearrangement joins TRBV11-2 to TRBJ2-7, with D perhaps TRBD1 (6 bases). This CDR3 spans 15 amino acids. The V end was cut by 8 bases, the J end by 3 bases, with 20 bases between. The germline V gene has CDR1 SGHAT and CDR2 FQNNGV. CDR3 loop: CASSRIQGLDYEQYF. CDR3 DNA: TGTGCCAGCTCCCGAATCCAGGGGTTAGACTACGAGCAGTACTTC.

V gene TRBV2 combines with J gene TRBJ1-2; a possible D gene is TRBD1 (5 bases). Germline lookup yields CDR1 SNHLY and CDR2 FYNNEI. With 5 bases removed from V and 2 bases from J, the gap between germline ends came to 9 bases. This CDR3 contains 13 residues. In DNA, the CDR3 is TGTGCCAGCAGTTCTAGACAGAACTATGGCTACACCTTC. This gives the protein CASSSRQNYGYTF.

The V and J genes are TRBV7-9 and TRBJ1-1; 9 bases fit TRBD1. The CDR3 consists of 13 residues. With 6 bases clipped from V and 9 bases from J, the junction kept 8 bases outside the gene matches. The germline gives CDR1 SEHNR, CDR2 FQNEAQ (reference sequence). This CDR3 is CASSTGGRLQAFF. CDR3 DNA sequence: TGTGCCAGCAGTACAGGGGGCCGTCTTCAAGCTTTCTTT.

This clonotype was detected many times. CDR3 in amino acids: CASSIDRGNTEAFF. DNA of the CDR3: TGTGCCAGTAGTATAGACCGGGGGAACACTGAAGCTTTCTTT. The chain recombines TRBV19 with TRBJ1-1, with D hard to call. The CDR3 consists of 14 residues. Germline loops: CDR1 LNHDA, CDR2 SQIVND (reference sequence). V was shortened by 0 bases and J by 1 base, with 6 bases between the two germline ends.

This clonotype was seen a handful of times. The chain combines TRBV30 with TRBJ1-2, with 7 bases identical to TRBD1. V was pared by 4 bases and J by 4 bases, with 6 bases of the junction left unmatched. This CDR3 has 13 residues. CDR1 is GTSNPN, CDR2 SVGIG, per germline (reference sequence). CDR3 in amino acids: CAWKWTGGYGYTF. DNA of the CDR3: TGTGCCTGGAAATGGACAGGCGGCTATGGCTACACCTTC.

This clonotype was counted at least ten times. V and J are TRBV5-1 and TRBJ2-2, with TRBD2 matching over 13 bases. The length of the CDR3 is 15 residues. V lost 4 bases, J lost 8 bases, and 5 bases stayed unmatched. CDR1 is SGHRS, CDR2 YFSETQ, per germline. The CDR3 loop reads CASSVPGLAGGELFF. Written as DNA, the CDR3 is TGCGCCAGCAGCGTACCGGGACTAGCGGGAGGGGAGCTGTTTTTT.

This clonotype was recorded at least ten times. The rearrangement joins TRBV12-3 or TRBV12-4 to TRBJ2-2; TRBD2 matches 8 bases. The CDR3 is 13 amino acids. V trimming: 11 bases; J trimming: 4 bases; junction bases outside the gene matches: 6. The CDR3 protein is CACGRSATGELFF. CDR3 in DNA: TGTGCCTGCGGGAGGAGTGCCACCGGGGAGCTGTTTTTT.